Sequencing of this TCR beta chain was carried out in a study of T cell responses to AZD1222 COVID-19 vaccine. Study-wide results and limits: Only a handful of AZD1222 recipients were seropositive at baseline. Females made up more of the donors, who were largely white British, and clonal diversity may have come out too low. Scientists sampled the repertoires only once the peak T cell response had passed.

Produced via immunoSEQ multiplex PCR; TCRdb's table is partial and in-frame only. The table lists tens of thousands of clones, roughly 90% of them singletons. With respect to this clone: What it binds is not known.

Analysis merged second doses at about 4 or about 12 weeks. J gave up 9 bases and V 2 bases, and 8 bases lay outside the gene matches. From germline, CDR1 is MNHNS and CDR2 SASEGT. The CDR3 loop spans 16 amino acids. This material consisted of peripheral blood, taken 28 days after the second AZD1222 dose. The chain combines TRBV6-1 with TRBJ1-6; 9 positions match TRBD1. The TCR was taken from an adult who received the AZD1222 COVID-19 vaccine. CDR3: CASSEWGRGQGSPLHF. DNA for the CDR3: TGTGCCAGCAGTGAATGGGGAAGGGGACAGGGTTCACCCCTCCACTTT.